Presented here are 9 T cell receptor beta chains from one specimen sequenced in a study of cytomegalovirus exposure and HLA in healthy donors. Use of 60 Vbeta and 13 Jbeta primers characterized the PCR. Sequencing was performed with immunoSEQ multiplex PCR; in TCRdb, only in-frame clones are kept and a portion is missing. The sample includes roughly 180,000 clones, roughly 77% of them seen just once. Sequencing input: PBMCs. The receptors were sampled from a woman aged 40 to 49 in good health and CMV-seropositive.

The rearrangement links TRBV7-8 to TRBJ2-1; 13 bases agree with TRBD2. With 2 bases clipped from V and 8 bases from J, the junction kept 3 bases outside the gene matches. The CDR3 extends over 15 amino acids. Per germline, CDR1 SGHVS and CDR2 FQNEAQ. CDR3 coding DNA: TGTGCCAGCAGCTTAAGGACTAGCGGGAGCTATGAGCAGTTCTTC. The encoded protein is CASSLRTSGSYEQFF.

This clone was observed a few times. The V and J genes are TRBV5-1 and TRBJ1-2; maybe TRBD1 (6 bases). V was shortened by 2 bases and J by 8 bases, with 13 bases between the two germline ends. The CDR3 contains 13 residues. From germline, CDR1 is SGHRS and CDR2 YFSETQ. CDR3: CASSLAGVGGYTF. DNA of the CDR3: TGCGCCAGCAGCTTAGCAGGGGTCGGGGGCTACACCTTC.

The CDR3 nucleotides are TGTGCCAGCAGTGGGACAGGGGGTCAGCCCCAGCATTTT. Translated: CASSGTGGQPQHF. The rearrangement links TRBV2 to TRBJ1-5; TRBD1 matches 10 bases. Germline CDR1 and CDR2: SNHLY and FYNNEI. Trimming cost V 4 bases and J 6 bases; bases outside gene matches: 0. CDR3 length: 13 amino acids.

This chain uses TRBV6-6 with TRBJ1-6; weak D call: TRBD1 (6 bases). Looked up from germline, CDR1 is MNHNY and CDR2 is SVGAGI (reference sequence). The CDR3 spans 16 residues. Deletions cut 4 bases from V and 5 bases from J, with 15 bases between. The CDR3 loop is CASSFLQGPNNSPLHF. The CDR3 bases are TGTGCCAGCAGTTTTCTCCAGGGGCCGAATAATTCACCCCTCCACTTT.

This chain links TRBV9 with TRBJ2-3; 11 nucleotides line up with TRBD2. This CDR3 has 15 residues. V was clipped by 4 bases and J by 3 bases; unmatched bases: 4. Germline V gene data show CDR1 as SGDLS and CDR2 as YYNGEE. DNA of the CDR3: TGTGCCAGCAGCACCCTAGCGGGAGGAACAGATACGCAGTATTTT. It is translated as CASSTLAGGTDTQYF.

The chain carries TRBV11-1 and TRBJ1-3, with TRBD1 matching 9 bases. CDR3 length: 15 amino acids. The junction had 6 bases not matched to a gene; V was cut back by 5 bases and J by 4 bases. CDR1 and CDR2 from the germline V gene are SGHAT and FQDESV (reference sequence). As DNA, the CDR3 is TGTGCCAGCAGCCCGGACAGGGGATCGGGAAACACCATATATTTT. Protein product: CASSPDRGSGNTIYF.

The chain carries TRBV28 and TRBJ2-7; perhaps TRBD2 as D (6 bases). Germline values: CDR1 MDHEN, CDR2 SYDVKM. The germline V and J ends were trimmed by 7 bases and 3 bases, with 16 bases remaining between them. The length of the CDR3 is 14 residues. CDR3 coding DNA: TGTGCCAGCAAGCCAGGGAGGCGTCTCTACGAGCAGTACTTC. Translating gives CASKPGRRLYEQYF.

In its sample, this clone was seen once. This chain joins TRBV19 and TRBJ1-1; D not resolved. The CDR3 consists of 16 residues. The germline gives CDR1 LNHDA, CDR2 SQIVND (reference sequence). The V and J ends lost 6 bases and 0 bases respectively, with 17 bases between them. The CDR3 region is CASRTRGGQMNTEAFF. DNA of the CDR3: TGTGCCAGTAGGACACGCGGCGGGCAAATGAACACTGAAGCTTTCTTT.

The chain joins TRBV13 to TRBJ2-5, with 10 bases lining up with TRBD1. This CDR3 is 15 amino acids long. V shed 5 bases, J shed 5 bases, and the junction held 8 bases outside the gene matches. The V gene's germline CDR1 is PRHDT and CDR2 FYEKMQ (reference sequence). CDR3 DNA sequence: TGTGCCAGCAGCCAAAGGACAGGGGGACGGGAGACCCAGTACTTC. This translates into CASSQRTGGRETQYF.